A single sample gave rise to the 30 T cell receptor beta chains below, sequenced in a study of human T cells and chemical hapten exposure. Using its own MiXCR run on the RACE reads, TCRdb lists one record per CDR3 protein. Of 75,000 to 100,000 distinct CDR3 sequences listed, about 10% are singletons. The time point here: healthy volunteer bleed at 2 weeks. It was from unfractionated whole blood that total RNA was extracted. The sample was whole blood. The receptors were sampled from a female donor in good health. Some clones in this sample may be carry-over from other donors' samples.

This clonotype was seen a few times. The rearrangement joins TRBV4-3 to TRBJ2-3; the D is unclear. CDR1 is LGHNA, CDR2 YSLEER, per germline. Deletions cut 0 bases from V and 6 bases from J, with 4 bases between. This CDR3 has 12 residues. The CDR3 reads CASSQDLDTQYF. CDR3 bases: TGCGCCAGCAGCCAAGATCTGGATACGCAGTATTTT.

This clonotype came up many times. This rearrangement joins TRBV9 to TRBJ2-7; TRBD1 matches 8 bases. The CDR3 runs 18 residues. CDR1 SGDLS and CDR2 YYNGEE come from the germline V gene. V shed 0 bases, J shed 1 base, and the junction held 12 bases outside the gene matches. The CDR3 coding sequence is TGTGCCAGCAGCGTAGGGGTTAAGTCGGACAGGGCATCCTACGAGCAGTACTTC. Amino acid sequence: CASSVGVKSDRASYEQYF.

The chain uses TRBV7-2 and TRBJ2-5; TRBD1 aligns across 9 bases. The CDR3 loop spans 12 amino acids. The junction had 4 bases not matched to a gene; V was cut back by 10 bases and J by 4 bases. CDR1 and CDR2 from the germline V gene are SGHTA and FQGNSA. The CDR3 DNA reads TGTGCCACTTCGGACAGGGGAGAGACCCAGTACTTC. It specifies CATSDRGETQYF.

The chain joins TRBV3-1 to TRBJ1-5; D might be TRBD1 (5 bases). V was shortened by 1 base and J by 10 bases, with 8 bases between the two germline ends. This CDR3 contains 12 residues. Germline CDR1 is LGHDT and CDR2 is YNNKEL (reference sequence). The DNA of the CDR3 is TGTGCCAGCAGCCAAGGTGGGGACCCCCAGCATTTT. Translating it yields CASSQGGDPQHF.

This clonotype occurred many times. The chain combines TRBV28 with TRBJ1-1; possible D gene TRBD1, 5 bases. This CDR3 comprises 13 residues. CDR1 and CDR2 from the germline V gene are MDHEN and SYDVKM. V shed 6 bases and J shed 5 bases, with 13 bases lying between them. DNA of the CDR3: TGTGCCAGCAGCCCCCTTAAGGGGACTGAAGCTTTCTTT. This sequence encodes CASSPLKGTEAFF.

As concerns this clonotype: A junction boundary mismatches the germline segment, possibly from a read error. The chain is built from TRBV5-1 and TRBJ2-2, with 7 bases lining up with TRBD2. In germline, CDR1 is SGHRS, CDR2 YFSETQ. This CDR3 is built from 16 residues. CDR3 nucleotides: TGCGTCAGCAGCTTGTTGGCTAGCGGAGACACCGGGGAGCTGTTTTTT. Amino acid sequence: CVSSLLASGDTGELFF.

This clonotype has only a few counts. CDR3 in amino acids: CASSTDGTVVDNEQFF. The CDR3 DNA sequence: TGTGCCAGCAGTACTGACGGGACAGTTGTCGACAATGAGCAGTTCTTC. The chain uses TRBV12-3 or TRBV12-4 and TRBJ2-1; TRBD1 matches at 7 bases. The V and J ends lost 5 bases and 5 bases, in that order; junction bases with no gene match: 12. The CDR3 runs to 16 residues.

Only a few counts were recorded for this clonotype. This chain joins TRBV19 and TRBJ1-1; TRBD1 is a possible D gene (5 bases). Germline V lookup: CDR1 LNHDA, CDR2 SQIVND (reference sequence). The CDR3 loop spans 11 amino acids. V was pared by 4 bases and J by 11 bases, with 11 bases between. The CDR3 coding sequence is TGTGCCAGTAGTACCAGGGTCGAGGCTTTCTTT. Amino acid sequence: CASSTRVEAFF.

This clonotype was seen more than once but under ten times. The rearrangement joins TRBV7-3 to TRBJ1-6; TRBD1 agrees at 8 bases. The CDR3 has 15 amino acids. The V gene end was trimmed by 5 bases and the J gene end by 14 bases; junction bases not matched to a gene: 14. Germline V gene data show CDR1 as SGHTA and CDR2 as FQGTGA. The CDR3 DNA is TGTGCCAGCAGCACATATCGGACAGGGCCTTGGGCCCTCCACTTT. This codes for CASSTYRTGPWALHF.

This clonotype came up many times. The V gene is TRBV20-1, the J gene TRBJ1-2, with TRBD1 matching over 9 bases. The junction had 5 bases not matched to a gene; V was cut back by 6 bases and J by 3 bases. Germline CDR1 and CDR2: DFQATT and SNEGSKA (reference sequence). This CDR3 contains 13 residues. CDR3 nucleotides: TGCAGTGCGCCCGACAGGGGGGACTATGGCTACACCTTC. Its translation is CSAPDRGDYGYTF.

This clonotype came up a few times. The chain couples TRBV6-5 to TRBJ1-2; 7 nucleotides agree with TRBD1. This CDR3 spans 13 amino acids. Germline loops: CDR1 MNHEY, CDR2 SVGAGI. The V segment lost 7 bases and the J segment 4 bases; nucleotides outside the gene matches: 6. Here the CDR3 reads CASTKGASYGYTF. DNA of the CDR3: TGTGCCAGCACCAAGGGGGCTAGCTATGGCTACACCTTC.

The chain employs TRBV28 and TRBJ2-4; 7 bases match TRBD1. J gave up 0 bases and V 5 bases, and 7 bases lay outside the gene matches. The CDR3 is 16 residues long. Germline values: CDR1 MDHEN, CDR2 SYDVKM. CDR3 nucleotides: TGTGCCAGCAGTCTAGACAGGGACATAGCCAAAAACATTCAGTACTTC. It yields the protein CASSLDRDIAKNIQYF.

This clonotype was counted only a few times. This chain joins TRBV28 and TRBJ2-3, with 11 positions matching TRBD2. The CDR3 is 19 amino acids. CDR1 is MDHEN, CDR2 SYDVKM, per germline. The junction had 16 bases not matched to a gene; V was cut back by 3 bases and J by 5 bases. The CDR3 region is CASSFPSVPAGTSGDTQYF. DNA for the CDR3: TGTGCCAGCAGTTTTCCCTCTGTCCCTGCCGGGACTAGCGGAGATACGCAGTATTTT.

This clonotype has only a few counts. This chain links TRBV11-3 with TRBJ2-7, with a possible D match to TRBD2 (5 bases). Germline V CDR1 and CDR2: SGHNT, YENEEA. This CDR3 has 13 amino acids. V lost 5 bases and J lost 4, with 12 bases in between. In nucleotides, the CDR3 is TGTGCCAGCAGCCGGGCGGAGGAATACGAGCAGTACTTC. Encoded protein: CASSRAEEYEQYF.

This clonotype occurred a few times. This chain links TRBV20-1 with TRBJ2-1; D gene ambiguous. CDR3 length: 19 amino acids. Looked up from germline, CDR1 is DFQATT and CDR2 is SNEGSKA (reference sequence). Deletions cut 3 bases from V and 0 bases from J, with 24 bases between. The CDR3 spells CSARVEGLVGASSYNEQFF. The DNA for the CDR3 is TGCAGTGCTAGGGTCGAAGGGCTTGTGGGCGCGAGCTCCTACAATGAGCAGTTCTTC.

The CDR3 sequence: CASSLPQATNTEAFF. The CDR3 DNA follows: TGTGCCAGCAGTCTCCCCCAGGCCACGAACACTGAAGCTTTCTTT. The V gene is TRBV28, the J gene TRBJ1-1; the D is unclear. The CDR3 sequence is 15 residues long. Germline values: CDR1 MDHEN, CDR2 SYDVKM. V gave up 5 bases and J gave up 1 base, with 14 bases separating them.

The CDR3, as DNA: TGTGCCAGCAGCCAAGATTTGACCCACGAGCAGTACTTC. This translates into CASSQDLTHEQYF. The chain carries TRBV14 and TRBJ2-7; D is uncertain. The CDR3 has 13 residues. Germline CDR1 and CDR2: SGHDN and FVKESK. The V and J ends lost 0 bases and 5 bases respectively, with 8 bases between them.

This clonotype was counted ten times or more. The CDR3 DNA reads TGTGCCAGCAGTGAAACTTACACAGATACGCAGTATTTT. Protein sequence: CASSETYTDTQYF. The chain has TRBV6-1 and TRBJ2-3; D ambiguous. V lost 2 bases and J lost 2, with 5 bases in between. The germline CDR1 and CDR2 sequences are MNHNS and SASEGT. This CDR3 spans 13 amino acids.

There are many counts of this clonotype. The chain is built from TRBV12-5 and TRBJ2-7, with 12 bases lining up with TRBD2. This CDR3 region has 15 residues. The V gene end was trimmed by 5 bases and the J gene end by 2 bases; junction bases not matched to a gene: 4. CDR1 and CDR2 from the germline V gene are LGHNT and FRNRAP. The CDR3 loop is CASGPRLAGAYEQYF. DNA for the CDR3: TGTGCTAGTGGTCCCCGACTAGCGGGAGCCTACGAGCAGTACTTC. Full variable domain (outside the CDR3, taken from reference TRBV12-5 and TRBJ2-7): DARVTQTPRHKVTEMGQEVTMRCQPILGHNTVFWYRQTMMQGLELLAYFRNRAPLDDSGMPKDRFSAEMPDATLATLKIQPSEPRDSAVYFCASGPRLAGAYEQYFGPGTRLTVT.

This clonotype was seen at least ten times. The chain joins TRBV11-1 to TRBJ2-7; the match to TRBD1 covers 7 bases. This CDR3 contains 16 residues. V trimming: 4 bases; J trimming: 5 bases; junction bases outside the gene matches: 14. Germline values: CDR1 SGHAT, CDR2 FQDESV (reference sequence). The CDR3 reads CASSSVNSGQDNEQYF. The CDR3 DNA is TGTGCCAGCAGCTCCGTAAATTCCGGACAGGATAACGAGCAGTACTTC.

The chain has TRBV7-9 and TRBJ2-7, with 9 bases aligning to TRBD1. The V segment lost 6 bases and the J segment 4 bases; nucleotides outside the gene matches: 7. This CDR3 is 14 amino acids long. Germline V gene lookup returns CDR1 SEHNR and CDR2 FQNEAQ (reference sequence). The CDR3 sequence is CASREGQGSYEQYF. CDR3 nucleotides: TGTGCCAGCAGGGAAGGACAGGGGAGTTACGAGCAGTACTTC. The full variable domain, its missing parts supplied by reference TRBV7-9 and TRBJ2-7, is DTGVSQNPRHKITKRGQNVTFRCDPISEHNRLYWYRQTLGQGPEFLTYFQNEAQLEKSRLLSDRFSAERPKGSFSTLEIQRTEQGDSAMYLCASREGQGSYEQYFGPGTRLTVT.

This clonotype was counted between two and nine times. The chain recombines TRBV5-1 with TRBJ1-6; D is unresolved. The germline V and J ends were trimmed by 4 bases and 8 bases, with 16 bases remaining between them. This CDR3 spans 15 amino acids. The V gene's germline CDR1 is SGHRS and CDR2 YFSETQ. CDR3 nucleotides: TGCGCCAGCAGCCCGAGTGAACCGGTGGATTCACCCCTCCACTTT. Amino acid sequence: CASSPSEPVDSPLHF.

With regard to this clonotype: A much larger clone differs from this one at a single base, so this may be a read error. The rearrangement uses TRBV20-1 and TRBJ2-1, with D maybe TRBD2 (5 bases). The V end was cut by 5 bases, the J end by 6 bases, with 17 bases between. The CDR3 is 14 residues long. Germline V gene data show CDR1 as DFQATT and CDR2 as SNEGSKA (reference sequence). The DNA of the CDR3 is TGCAGTGCTGTACTAGTGGGAGTGGGCAATGAGCAGTTCTTC. It encodes CSAVLVGVGNEQFF.

The sample holds many counts of this clonotype. This chain joins TRBV7-2 and TRBJ2-1, with 12 nucleotides matching TRBD2. The CDR3 runs to 15 residues. V lost 5 bases, J lost 7 bases, and 6 bases stayed unmatched. From germline, CDR1 is SGHTA and CDR2 FQGNSA. The CDR3 spells CASSASGRALNEQFF. The DNA for the CDR3 is TGTGCCAGCAGCGCTAGCGGGAGGGCCCTAAATGAGCAGTTCTTC.

The CDR3 DNA sequence: TGCAGTGCTAGCGAGGGGAACGCTGGGCAGCCCCAGCATTTT. Translating it yields CSASEGNAGQPQHF. The genes are TRBV20-1 and TRBJ1-5, with D tentatively TRBD1 (5 bases). The V end was cut by 3 bases, the J end by 7 bases, with 16 bases between. CDR3 length equals 14 residues. The germline V gene encodes CDR1 DFQATT and CDR2 SNEGSKA (reference sequence).

The chain links TRBV29-1 to TRBJ1-2; D is unclear. The CDR3 is made up of 13 amino acids. Trimming took 2 bases from V and 8 from J, leaving 15 bases between them. CDR1 is SQVTM, CDR2 ANQGSEA, per germline. The CDR3 spells CSVEIGRRGGYTF. CDR3 coding DNA: TGCAGCGTTGAAATAGGCCGCCGAGGGGGCTACACCTTC.

The chain uses TRBV20-1 and TRBJ1-6; TRBD1 is a possible D gene (5 bases). V was trimmed by 5 bases and J by 6 bases, leaving 17 bases between them. The CDR3 runs 15 residues. Germline V gives CDR1 DFQATT, CDR2 SNEGSKA (reference sequence). CDR3 coding DNA: TGCAGTGCTGGGGACGCCAGGCAAACTAATTCACCCCTCCACTTT. Protein product: CSAGDARQTNSPLHF.

The rearrangement uses TRBV28 and TRBJ2-3, with 7 nucleotides matching TRBD1. The CDR3 covers 16 residues. The germline V gene encodes CDR1 MDHEN and CDR2 SYDVKM. V lost 7 bases, J lost 0 bases, and 10 bases stayed unmatched. DNA of the CDR3: TGTGCCAGCACCTACACAGGGGAATCCAGCACAGATACGCAGTATTTT. It encodes CASTYTGESSTDTQYF.

The gene calls are TRBV20-1 and TRBJ1-4, with D tentatively TRBD1 (5 bases). Germline V CDR1 and CDR2: DFQATT, SNEGSKA (reference sequence). V was trimmed by 0 bases and J by 0 bases, leaving 14 bases between them. This CDR3 contains 17 residues. The CDR3 spells CSARDKGSHATNEKLFF. CDR3 bases: TGCAGTGCTAGAGATAAGGGGTCCCATGCAACTAATGAAAAACTGTTTTTT.

The rearrangement joins TRBV29-1 to TRBJ2-7; D possibly uses TRBD1 or TRBD2 (6 bases each). The CDR3 is 14 amino acids. Germline CDR1 SQVTM, CDR2 ANQGSEA. V was shortened by 4 bases and J by 0 bases, with 13 bases between the two germline ends. The CDR3 region is CSVVGGLSSYEQYF. The CDR3 DNA is TGCAGCGTTGTAGGGGGGTTGAGCTCCTACGAGCAGTACTTC.